These T cell receptor beta chains were read from a single sample in a study of OX40 agonist ivuxolimab in advanced cancers. Clones were read by immunoSEQ multiplex PCR, and TCRdb kept only the in-frame ones, dropping some. The sample includes over 20,000 clones, 70% to 80% of them seen just once. The sample was CD4+ or CD8+ T cells sorted from blood, taken in a trial of the OX40 agonist ivuxolimab. The receptors shown here come from an adult with an advanced solid tumor such as melanoma, head and neck, liver or kidney cancer. Each CDR3 is given with its conserved first and last residue. Fields, in order: V gene, J gene, clone size, D gene, CDR3 protein. D genes are given only for firm matches. Some rows mark clone size as missing; the rest say once, few, many or name a class of expanded clone.

>TRBV21-1|TRBJ1-2|few|-
CASSIRILRRLVDHGYTF
>TRBV4-1|TRBJ2-7|-|-
CASSQERDNSYEQYF
>TRBV4-2|TRBJ1-2|-|-
CASSQALNYGYTF
>TRBV19|TRBJ1-2|once|-
CASSIGAVYGYTF
>TRBV4-1|TRBJ1-1|-|TRBD1
CASRGQGWNTEAFF
>TRBV9|TRBJ2-3|-|-
CASRKGGLSTDTQYF
>TRBV16|TRBJ1-1|-|-
CASSQSSRGGPLATEAFF
>TRBV10-2|TRBJ1-2|-|-
CATDRDKNHGYTF
>TRBV10-3|TRBJ1-1|-|-
CAISELAKVGSPEAFF
>TRBV6-5|TRBJ2-4|-|TRBD1
CASSPDRGTQYF
>TRBV13|TRBJ1-3|-|-
CASSSQTDSGNTIYF
>TRBV7-3|TRBJ2-1|once|-
CASSLVGRLADNEQFF
>TRBV5-6|TRBJ1-1|-|-
CASSSQGNTEAFF